Listed below are T cell receptor beta chains from one sample, sequenced in a study of blood T cell repertoires in COVID-19. TCRdb's table, derived via immunoSEQ multiplex PCR, lists solely in-frame clones and lacks some. The data contain tens of thousands of clones, approximately 80% of them singletons. The sample consisted of peripheral blood. The receptors stem from a man in his fifties or sixties with acute or convalescent COVID-19. Each CDR3 is given with its conserved first and last residue. A D gene is named only where the DNA matches it firmly. Rows may omit the clone size; those that give it use once, few, many or a size class.

d_call,clone_size,j_call,v_call,cdr3_nt,cdr3_aa
TRBD2,.,TRBJ2-7,TRBV6-5,TGTGCCAGCACCGGGACTAGGTACGAGCAGTACTTC,CASTGTRYEQYF
TRBD2,.,TRBJ2-7,TRBV4-1,TGCGCCAGCAGCCTCCGGGGGGGGGTCGGCGACGAGCAGTACTTC,CASSLRGGVGDEQYF
TRBD1,.,TRBJ1-3,TRBV2,TGTGCCACCACTCCGGACAGGGTAGGAAACACCATATATTTT,CATTPDRVGNTIYF
.,.,TRBJ2-5,TRBV7-6,TGTGCCAGCAGCGCAACCCTAATTGAGACCCAGTACTTC,CASSATLIETQYF
.,.,TRBJ2-6,TRBV20-1,TGCAGTGCTAGTGCCTACGGGAGCGGGGCCAACGTCCTGACTTTC,CSASAYGSGANVLTF
.,.,TRBJ2-4,TRBV3-1/TRBV3-2,TGTGCCAGCAGTCACACCGGGACACTAGCCAAAAACATTCAGTACTTC,CASSHTGTLAKNIQYF
.,.,TRBJ2-3,TRBV11-2,TGTGCCAGCAGCTTAATCCGGGCAGGGCCGGCAGATACGCAGTATTTT,CASSLIRAGPADTQYF
.,.,TRBJ1-3,TRBV30,TGTGCCTGGAGTGGGGGACAAGGGAAAGGACCTGGAAACACCATATATTTT,CAWSGGQGKGPGNTIYF
TRBD2,.,TRBJ2-3,TRBV6-6,TGTGCCAGCAGCTTGGGACTAGCGGCTAGCACAGATACGCAGTATTTT,CASSLGLAASTDTQYF
.,once,TRBJ2-2,TRBV27,TGTGCCAGCAGTTTGATGGCAGGGGGGCCCGGGGAGCTGTTTTTT,CASSLMAGGPGELFF
.,.,TRBJ1-2,TRBV4-1,TGCGCCAGCAGCCCAGGAGGCGGGGGCAACTATGGCTACACCTTC,CASSPGGGGNYGYTF
.,few,TRBJ2-1,TRBV5-1,TGCGCCAGCAGCTTGGACAGGGTCGGTAAGAATGAGCAGTTCTTC,CASSLDRVGKNEQFF
.,.,TRBJ2-2,TRBV9,TGTGCCAGCAGCGTGCGGTACACCGGGGAGCTGTTTTTT,CASSVRYTGELFF
TRBD2,.,TRBJ2-3,TRBV11-2,TGTGCCAGCATCCCTCTAGCGGGAACGGGTACAGATACGCAGTATTTT,CASIPLAGTGTDTQYF
TRBD1,.,TRBJ1-3,TRBV18,TGTGCCAGCTCACTCGGGACAGGGAACTCTGGAAACACCATATATTTT,CASSLGTGNSGNTIYF
TRBD2,.,TRBJ2-7,TRBV19,TGTGCCAGTAGTACGGGGACTAGCGTAAGGTTCTACGAGCAGTACTTC,CASSTGTSVRFYEQYF
.,.,TRBJ2-7,TRBV19,TGTGCCAGTAGTTGGGCAGAATCCTCCTACGAGCAGTACTTC,CASSWAESSYEQYF
.,.,TRBJ2-3,TRBV12-2,TGTGCAAGTCGCCCCTTCCTACTAACAGGGGGCCCGGGGACAGATACGCAGTATTTT,CASRPFLLTGGPGTDTQYF
TRBD2,once,TRBJ2-5,TRBV3-1/TRBV3-2,TGTGCCAGCAGCGATCCGGGACTAGCGGGGTCTGAGACCCAGTACTTC,CASSDPGLAGSETQYF
TRBD2,.,TRBJ2-7,TRBV5-1,TGCGCCAGCAGCTCTCTAGCGGGGGGCTACGAGCAGTACTTC,CASSSLAGGYEQYF
.,.,TRBJ1-2,TRBV9,TGTGCCAGCAGCACCGACGCAGGGTCGCTGGGCTACACCTTC,CASSTDAGSLGYTF
.,.,TRBJ1-5,TRBV5-4,TGTGCCTCCAGCTTGCCCGGGGGTGGGCCCCAGCATTTT,CASSLPGGGPQHF
TRBD2,.,TRBJ2-7,TRBV5-1,TGCGCCAGCAGCTTGGTGCTAGCGGGGGCCTACGAGCAGTACTTC,CASSLVLAGAYEQYF
TRBD2,.,TRBJ2-5,TRBV6-1,TGTGCCAGCAGTGAAGTAGCGGGGGGCGTTGGAGAGACCCAGTACTTC,CASSEVAGGVGETQYF
.,.,TRBJ2-3,TRBV5-6,TGTGCCAGCAGCCTCATAATGGCCACAGATACGCAGTATTTT,CASSLIMATDTQYF
TRBD1,once,TRBJ1-1,TRBV4-1,TGCGCCAGCAGTGGACAGGGGTTTTTCATGAACACTGAAGCTTTCTTT,CASSGQGFFMNTEAFF
.,.,TRBJ1-1,TRBV5-1,TGCGCCAGCAGCTTGTTAGAGGGTTTTGGTGAAGCTTTCTTT,CASSLLEGFGEAFF
TRBD1,once,TRBJ1-4,TRBV7-6,TGTGCCAGCAGCCGAAGGGACAGGGACGAAAAACTGTTTTTT,CASSRRDRDEKLFF
.,once,TRBJ1-1,TRBV11-2,TGTGCCAGCAGCTCCGGACGGGGGAACACTGAAGCTTTCTTT,CASSSGRGNTEAFF
TRBD1,few,TRBJ1-6,TRBV29-1,TGCAGCGTTGCGGGGACAGGGGATAATTCACCCCTCCACTTT,CSVAGTGDNSPLHF
.,.,TRBJ1-1,TRBV30,TGTGCCTGGAGTGTACAGGGGAACACTGAAGCTTTCTTT,CAWSVQGNTEAFF
TRBD1,.,TRBJ2-7,TRBV10-3,TGTGCCATCAGTGACCTGGACAGGGGGAATTACGAGCAGTACTTC,CAISDLDRGNYEQYF
TRBD1,.,TRBJ2-1,TRBV14,TGTGCCAGCAGCCTGCCCGCCCAACAGGGGAAGCAGTTCTTC,CASSLPAQQGKQFF
TRBD1,.,TRBJ2-7,TRBV28,TGTGCCAGCAGTTTCGGCGGACGGACAGGACTGAACGAGCAGTACTTC,CASSFGGRTGLNEQYF
.,.,TRBJ2-7,TRBV7-9,TGTGCCAGCAGCTTGAGGGGCGGGGGCACTTCCGAGCAGTACTTC,CASSLRGGGTSEQYF
.,.,TRBJ1-2,TRBV5-1,TGCGCCAGCAGTCCTATACAGGGCGGTAACTATGGCTACACCTTC,CASSPIQGGNYGYTF
.,.,TRBJ2-7,TRBV10-3,TGTGCCATCAGTGAGTCCTCCGAGCAGTACTTC,CAISESSEQYF
.,.,TRBJ1-2,TRBV11-2,TGTGCCAGCAGCTTAGACCCGACACAGCTCTATGGCTACACCTTC,CASSLDPTQLYGYTF
.,.,TRBJ1-1,TRBV5-4,TGTGCCAGCAGCTTGGGTACAGACATGAACACTGAAGCTTTCTTT,CASSLGTDMNTEAFF
TRBD2,.,TRBJ2-1,TRBV19,TGTGCCAGTAGTACTACTAGCGGGCCACGGGATGAGCAGTTCTTC,CASSTTSGPRDEQFF
TRBD1,.,TRBJ1-5,TRBV15,TGTGCCACCAGCAAAATAGGACAGGGGGCGAGGGTTATAGGGAGCAATCAGCCCCAGCATTTT,CATSKIGQGARVIGSNQPQHF
TRBD1,.,TRBJ1-1,TRBV7-2,TGTGCCAGCACCCTGGGACAGCTTAACACTGAAGCTTTCTTT,CASTLGQLNTEAFF
TRBD1,.,TRBJ2-3,TRBV5-1,TGCGCCAGCAGCTCCGGGACAGGGGGCACAGATACGCAGTATTTT,CASSSGTGGTDTQYF
.,.,TRBJ1-1,TRBV29-1,TGCAGCGTTGGAGCCATCGAGAACACTGAAGCTTTCTTT,CSVGAIENTEAFF
TRBD1,.,TRBJ1-2,TRBV29-1,TGCAGCGATTGGGACAGCTATGGCTACACCTTC,CSDWDSYGYTF
.,few,TRBJ2-3,TRBV7-2,TGTGCCAGCAGCCCTCGGGGGTTACACACAGATACGCAGTATTTT,CASSPRGLHTDTQYF